This passage covers 24 T cell receptor beta chains from one sample sequenced in a study of control samples from healthy donors and cancer patients. TCRdb's table, derived via immunoSEQ multiplex PCR, lists solely in-frame clones and lacks some. This sample has 150,000 to 200,000 clones, with roughly 92% found just once. What was sequenced was blood. These receptors were collected from a woman under 30 in good health.

This chain joins TRBV7-9 and TRBJ1-6, with TRBD1 matching over 10 bases. V lost 6 bases and J lost 8; bases outside the gene matches: 4. The CDR3 length is 14 residues. Germline lookup yields CDR1 SEHNR and CDR2 FQNEAQ (reference sequence). The CDR3 is CASSPDRGDSPLHF. DNA of the CDR3: TGTGCCAGCAGTCCGGACAGGGGGGATTCACCCCTCCACTTT.

J is TRBJ1-2 and V is TRBV11-1, with TRBD1 as a possible D gene (6 bases). Germline CDR1 reads SGHAT; CDR2 reads FQDESV (reference sequence). The CDR3 contains 16 residues. V lost 1 base to trimming and J lost 4 bases, with 16 bases between them. The CDR3 DNA is TGTGCCAGCAGCTTAGGGGGCGGACAGCCCGGCTATGGCTACACCTTC. This gives the protein CASSLGGGQPGYGYTF. The whole variable domain, remainder taken from reference TRBV11-1 and TRBJ1-2, is EAEVAQSPRYKITEKSQAVAFWCDPISGHATLYWYRQILGQGPELLVQFQDESVVDDSQLPKDRFSAERLKGVDSTLKIQPAELGDSAMYLCASSLGGGQPGYGYTFGSGTRLTVV.

The chain joins TRBV29-1 to TRBJ2-7; no clear D gene. Germline V lookup: CDR1 SQVTM, CDR2 ANQGSEA. This CDR3 is built from 12 residues. V lost 4 bases, J lost 3 bases, and 10 bases lay in between. The CDR3 coding sequence is TGCAGCGTTGGGGTTTCGGGCTACGAGCAGTACTTC. It yields the protein CSVGVSGYEQYF.

This chain links TRBV4-2 with TRBJ1-4; maybe TRBD1 (5 bases). With 3 bases removed from V and 7 bases from J, the gap between germline ends came to 15 bases. This CDR3 has 15 amino acids. CDR1 and CDR2 from the germline V gene are LGHNA and YNFKEQ. The CDR3 coding sequence is TGTGCCAGCAGCCAGGCAGGGAACTGGGGTGAAAAACTGTTTTTT. Translated: CASSQAGNWGEKLFF.

The CDR3 region is CATGGFTDTQYF. The CDR3 region has the DNA TGTGCCACCGGGGGGTTCACAGATACGCAGTATTTT. J is TRBJ2-3 and V is TRBV2, with 7 nucleotides matching TRBD2. Germline CDR1 SNHLY, CDR2 FYNNEI. This CDR3 has 12 amino acids. With 10 bases clipped from V and 2 bases from J, the junction kept 3 bases outside the gene matches.

The chain carries TRBV6-5 and TRBJ1-2; 8 bases align to TRBD1. This CDR3 is 15 amino acids long. Germline CDR1 is MNHEY and CDR2 is SVGAGI. V was pared by 3 bases and J by 5 bases, with 8 bases of the junction left unmatched. The CDR3 coding sequence is TGTGCCAGCAGTTATCGACAGGGGAATTTGTATGGCTACACCTTC. Translated: CASSYRQGNLYGYTF.

The chain is built from TRBV7-2 and TRBJ1-6, with D perhaps matching TRBD1 (5 bases). CDR3 length: 13 amino acids. V was cut by 3 bases and J by 6 bases, with 6 bases left in between. CDR1 SGHTA and CDR2 FQGNSA come from the germline V gene. The CDR3: CASSLGPNSPLHF. CDR3 nucleotide sequence: TGTGCCAGCAGCTTGGGACCTAATTCACCCCTCCACTTT.

The V and J genes are TRBV28 and TRBJ2-3; D might be TRBD2 (6 bases). Germline CDR1 reads MDHEN; CDR2 reads SYDVKM. This CDR3 has 15 amino acids. V was trimmed by 0 bases and J by 1 base, leaving 8 bases between them. The CDR3 sequence is CASSLWRDGTDTQYF. In nucleotides, the CDR3 is TGTGCCAGCAGTTTATGGCGGGATGGCACAGATACGCAGTATTTT.

Concerning this clone itself: At the DNA level, this CDR3 is encoded by other sequences in the same sample as well. The CDR3 DNA sequence: TGTGCCAGCAGCCCGCAGGGGATGAACACTGAAGCTTTCTTT. Protein product: CASSPQGMNTEAFF. The genes are TRBV7-2 and TRBJ1-1, with TRBD1 as a possible D gene (6 bases). CDR1 and CDR2 (germline): SGHTA, FQGNSA. The germline V and J ends were trimmed by 5 bases and 0 bases, with 10 bases remaining between them. The length of the CDR3 is 14 residues.

The chain couples TRBV28 to TRBJ2-2; maybe TRBD1 (5 bases). The CDR3 spans 13 residues. The V end was cut by 3 bases, the J end by 7 bases, with 9 bases between. Germline values: CDR1 MDHEN, CDR2 SYDVKM. CDR3 protein: CASSFRGHGELFF. CDR3 DNA: TGTGCCAGCAGTTTTAGGGGCCACGGGGAGCTGTTTTTT.

V and J are TRBV14 and TRBJ1-1; D not resolved. The CDR3 consists of 11 residues. V gave up 2 bases and J gave up 5 bases, with 3 bases separating them. The germline V gene has CDR1 SGHDN and CDR2 FVKESK. The CDR3 coding sequence is TGTGCCAGCAGCCAATCTACTGAAGCTTTCTTT. As protein: CASSQSTEAFF.

This chain links TRBV28 with TRBJ1-2, with D perhaps TRBD1 (5 bases). Trimming stripped 3 bases from V and 8 bases from J, with 13 bases between. The CDR3 consists of 13 residues. CDR1 and CDR2 from the germline V gene are MDHEN and SYDVKM. The DNA of the CDR3 is TGTGCCAGCAGTTTTCTCGGGGGATGGGGCTACACCTTC. This encodes CASSFLGGWGYTF.

The V call is TRBV2, the J call TRBJ2-1; no definite D call. V dropped 7 bases and J dropped 10 bases, with 8 bases sitting between them. Germline lookup yields CDR1 SNHLY and CDR2 FYNNEI. This CDR3 contains 10 residues. CDR3 region: CASIYGEQFF. The CDR3 coding sequence is TGTGCCAGCATCTACGGGGAGCAGTTCTTC. The full variable domain, rest sourced from reference TRBV2 and TRBJ2-1, is EPEVTQTPSHQVTQMGQEVILRCVPISNHLYFYWYRQILGQKVEFLVSFYNNEISEKSEIFDDQFSVERPDGSNFTLKIRSTKLEDSAMYFCASIYGEQFFGPGTRLTVL.

This rearrangement joins TRBV29-1 to TRBJ1-1, with unresolved D. The CDR3 has 14 residues. Germline V gives CDR1 SQVTM, CDR2 ANQGSEA. V was clipped by 2 bases and J by 5 bases, with 15 bases between them. The CDR3 DNA is TGCAGCGTTGAACGGGCCTCGGGAGGGACTGAAGCTTTCTTT. Translating it yields CSVERASGGTEAFF.

This chain joins TRBV28 and TRBJ1-6, with a tentative D call TRBD1 (6 bases). Between the trimmed V and J ends, which lost 3 bases and 9 bases, there was a span of 12 bases. The CDR3 runs to 14 residues. Germline CDR1 and CDR2: MDHEN and SYDVKM. CDR3 sequence: CASSLTGSGSPLHF. In DNA, the CDR3 is TGTGCCAGCAGTTTGACAGGAAGTGGTTCACCCCTCCACTTT. Variable domain in full (rest from reference TRBV28 and TRBJ1-6): DVKVTQSSRYLVKRTGEKVFLECVQDMDHENMFWYRQDPGLGLRLIYFSYDVKMKEKGDIPEGYSVSREKKERFSLILESASTNQTSMYLCASSLTGSGSPLHFGNGTRLTVT.

This clone was seen once. The V call is TRBV6-2 or TRBV6-3, the J call TRBJ2-7, with 7 bases lining up with TRBD2. Germline CDR1 and CDR2: MNHEY and SVGEGT. With V trimmed by 2 bases and J by 1 base, 2 bases remained unmatched. The CDR3 sequence is 14 residues long. For the CDR3, the DNA is TGTGCCAGCAGTTACAGGGAGGGTTCCTACGAGCAGTACTTC. This codes for CASSYREGSYEQYF.

The V call is TRBV29-1, the J call TRBJ1-2, with unresolved D. This CDR3 comprises 11 residues. CDR1 is SQVTM, CDR2 ANQGSEA, per germline. The V and J ends lost 6 bases and 4 bases respectively, with 9 bases between them. In DNA, the CDR3 is TGCAGCGTCCCGGATGGCTATGGCTACACCTTC. Encoded protein: CSVPDGYGYTF.

The table lists this clone with a few counts. The gene calls are TRBV9 and TRBJ1-1; TRBD1 is a possible D gene (5 bases). CDR3 length: 15 residues. Germline assignment: CDR1 SGDLS and CDR2 YYNGEE. V shed 0 bases and J shed 5 bases, with 14 bases lying between them. In DNA, the CDR3 is TGTGCCAGCAGCGTAGATGAGGGGATATGGACTGAAGCTTTCTTT. This translates into CASSVDEGIWTEAFF.

This clone was found a few times. The gene calls are TRBV6-5 and TRBJ1-5; perhaps TRBD1 as D (5 bases). The CDR3 runs to 12 residues. Germline CDR1 reads MNHEY; CDR2 reads SVGAGI. V was trimmed by 7 bases and J by 6 bases, leaving 10 bases between them. The CDR3 sequence: CASNRGSQPQHF. In DNA form, the CDR3 reads TGTGCCAGCAACCGGGGGAGTCAGCCCCAGCATTTT.

This chain connects TRBV5-1 to TRBJ2-7; tentative D call: TRBD2 (5 bases). The V and J ends lost 3 bases and 5 bases respectively, with 15 bases between them. This CDR3 comprises 14 residues. Germline V gene lookup returns CDR1 SGHRS and CDR2 YFSETQ. DNA of the CDR3: TGCGCCAGCAGCTCCACCGACGGAGGCGACGAGCAGTACTTC. This gives the protein CASSSTDGGDEQYF.

The rearrangement links TRBV9 to TRBJ2-3, with TRBD2 matching over 8 bases. The V segment lost 3 bases and the J segment 5 bases; nucleotides outside the gene matches: 11. Germline values: CDR1 SGDLS, CDR2 YYNGEE. This CDR3 is built from 16 residues. As DNA, the CDR3 is TGTGCCAGCAGCGAAGGCCTCGCGGGGGGCGTAGATACGCAGTATTTT. Protein: CASSEGLAGGVDTQYF.

The chain has TRBV12-3 or TRBV12-4 and TRBJ1-5, with D unclear. The CDR3 extends over 12 amino acids. V dropped 0 bases and J dropped 10 bases, with 7 bases sitting between them. CDR3 bases: TGTGCCAGCAGTTTAGCGCAGTCACCCCAGCATTTT. Protein sequence: CASSLAQSPQHF.

The chain carries TRBV6-2 or TRBV6-3 and TRBJ2-2, with 14 bases matching TRBD2. The germline V gene encodes CDR1 MNHEY and CDR2 SVGEGT. The CDR3 length is 21 residues. J was trimmed by 1 base and V by 4 bases; bases with no gene match: 14. CDR3 bases: TGTGCCAGCAGTTCAGTAATGGGGAAGGGACTAGCGGGGGAGAACACCGGGGAGCTGTTTTTT. Translation: CASSSVMGKGLAGENTGELFF.

V is TRBV6-1 and J is TRBJ2-2; D is ambiguous. The CDR3 has 13 amino acids. The V end was cut by 3 bases, the J end by 2 bases, with 4 bases between. Germline V lookup: CDR1 MNHNS, CDR2 SASEGT. The CDR3 region is CASSDINTGELFF. The CDR3 DNA reads as TGTGCCAGCAGTGACATTAACACCGGGGAGCTGTTTTTT.